Below are 3 T cell receptor beta chains sequenced from a single sample in a study of blood T cell repertoires in COVID-19. Repertoires were generated with immunoSEQ multiplex PCR, while TCRdb's copy carries only in-frame clones and drops some. The data show roughly 280,000 clones, around 87% seen once. The material sequenced was peripheral blood. These receptors all come from a man younger than 35 with active or convalescent COVID-19.

This sequence joins TRBV19 and TRBJ1-5; 11 nucleotides agree with TRBD1. Germline V gene sequence: CDR1 LNHDA, CDR2 SQIVND (reference sequence). Unmatched junction bases numbered 14, after V lost 5 bases and J lost 5 bases. The CDR3 has 18 residues. CDR3 DNA: TGTGCCAGTAGTTCGGGGACAGGGGGGACTATTAATGATCAGCCCCAGCATTTT. It specifies CASSSGTGGTINDQPQHF.

V and J are TRBV7-2 and TRBJ2-6; weak D call: TRBD2 (6 bases). The germline V and J ends were trimmed by 0 bases and 2 bases, with 8 bases remaining between them. Germline V CDR1 and CDR2: SGHTA, FQGNSA. This CDR3 has 16 amino acids. CDR3 nucleotide sequence: TGTGCCAGCAGCTTAGCGCGGAGGGCTGGGGCCAACGTCCTGACTTTC. Amino acid sequence: CASSLARRAGANVLTF.

The V call is TRBV11-3, the J call TRBJ2-7; tentatively, D is TRBD1 (6 bases). The CDR3 has 12 residues. The V gene lost 8 bases and the J gene lost 10 bases, with 18 bases spanning the gap. CDR1 and CDR2 from the germline V gene are SGHNT and YENEEA. CDR3 region: CASAPDSTKQYF. The CDR3 nucleotides are TGTGCCAGCGCTCCGGACAGTACGAAACAGTACTTC.